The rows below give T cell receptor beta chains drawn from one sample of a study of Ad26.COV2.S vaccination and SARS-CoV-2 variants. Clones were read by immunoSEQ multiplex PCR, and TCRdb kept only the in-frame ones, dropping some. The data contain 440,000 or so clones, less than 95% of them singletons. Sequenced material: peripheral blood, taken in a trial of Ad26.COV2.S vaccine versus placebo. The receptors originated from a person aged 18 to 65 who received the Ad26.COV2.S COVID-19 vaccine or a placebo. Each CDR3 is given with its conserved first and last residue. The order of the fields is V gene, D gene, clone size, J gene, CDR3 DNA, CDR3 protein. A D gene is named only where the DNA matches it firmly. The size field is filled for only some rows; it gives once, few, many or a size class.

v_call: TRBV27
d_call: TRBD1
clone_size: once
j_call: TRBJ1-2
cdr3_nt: TGTGCCAGCAGTGACCGGCAGACAGGGAACTATGGCTACACCTTC
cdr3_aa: CASSDRQTGNYGYTF

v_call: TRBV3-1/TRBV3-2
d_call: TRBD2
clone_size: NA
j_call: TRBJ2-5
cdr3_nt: TGTGCCAGCAGCCAAAATTCGAGGACTAGCGGTCAAGAGACCCAGTACTTC
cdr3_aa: CASSQNSRTSGQETQYF

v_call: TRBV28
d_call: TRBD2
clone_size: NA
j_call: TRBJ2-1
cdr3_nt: TGTGCCATCGGGACTAGCGGATGGAATGAGCAGTTCTTC
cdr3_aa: CAIGTSGWNEQFF

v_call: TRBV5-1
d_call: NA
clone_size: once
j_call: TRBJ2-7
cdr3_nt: TGCGCCAGCAGCGCCGGAGGGACTGGGACCTACGAGCAGTACTTC
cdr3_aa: CASSAGGTGTYEQYF

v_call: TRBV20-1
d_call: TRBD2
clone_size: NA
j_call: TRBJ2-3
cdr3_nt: TGCAGTGCTAGTGGTTTGACTAGCGGGAGCCCAGATACGCAGTATTTT
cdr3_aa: CSASGLTSGSPDTQYF

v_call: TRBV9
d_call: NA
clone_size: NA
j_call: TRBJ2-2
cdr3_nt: TGTGCCAGCCGCCGGGACCCCGACACCGGGGAGCTGTTTTTT
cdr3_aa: CASRRDPDTGELFF

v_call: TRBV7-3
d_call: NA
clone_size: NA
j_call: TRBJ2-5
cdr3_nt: TGTGCCAGCAGCCAAGGGCCTGGTGGGCAAGAGACCCAGTACTTC
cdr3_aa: CASSQGPGGQETQYF

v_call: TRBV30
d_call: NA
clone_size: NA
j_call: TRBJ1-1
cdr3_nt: TGTGCCTGGAGTCAGGACACCATCATGAACACTGAAGCTTTCTTT
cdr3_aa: CAWSQDTIMNTEAFF

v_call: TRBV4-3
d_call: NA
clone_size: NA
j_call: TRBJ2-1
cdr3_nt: TGCGCCAGCAGCCAAGATCTACGGAGCTCCTACAATGAGCAGTTCTTC
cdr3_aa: CASSQDLRSSYNEQFF

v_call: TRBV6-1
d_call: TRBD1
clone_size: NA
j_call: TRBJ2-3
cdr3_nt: TGTGCCAGCAGTGGCGACAGGGGCTGGCTCACAGATACGCAGTATTTT
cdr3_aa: CASSGDRGWLTDTQYF

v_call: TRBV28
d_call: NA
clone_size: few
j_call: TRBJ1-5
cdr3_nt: TGTGCCAGCAGTCGCCTTACTCATAGCAATCAGCCCCAGCATTTT
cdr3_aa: CASSRLTHSNQPQHF

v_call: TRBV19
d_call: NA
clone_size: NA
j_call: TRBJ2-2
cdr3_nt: TGTGCCAGTACCCCCTGGGTGAACACCGGGGAGCTGTTTTTT
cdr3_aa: CASTPWVNTGELFF

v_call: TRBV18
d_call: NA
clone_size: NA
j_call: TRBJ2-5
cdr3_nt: TGTGCCAGCTCACCACCTGGAGGGGGAGAGACCCAGTACTTC
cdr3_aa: CASSPPGGGETQYF

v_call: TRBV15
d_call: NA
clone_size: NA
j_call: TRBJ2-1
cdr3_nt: TGTGCCACCAGCACCCAGGTGGGAGCCGAGCAGTTCTTC
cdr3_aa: CATSTQVGAEQFF

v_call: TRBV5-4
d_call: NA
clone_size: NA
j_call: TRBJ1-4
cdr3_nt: TGTGCCAGCAGCAGCGGGTATACTGGTGAAAAACTGTTTTTT
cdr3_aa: CASSSGYTGEKLFF

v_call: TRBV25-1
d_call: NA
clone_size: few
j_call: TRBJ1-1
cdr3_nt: TGTGCCAGCAGTGCTCTACGGGGTGAGAACACTGAAGCTTTCTTT
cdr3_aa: CASSALRGENTEAFF

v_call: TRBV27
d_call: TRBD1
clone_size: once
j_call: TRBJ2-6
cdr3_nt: TGTGCCAGCAGATGGACAGGGCCCTCTGGGGCCAACGTCCTGACTTTC
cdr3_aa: CASRWTGPSGANVLTF

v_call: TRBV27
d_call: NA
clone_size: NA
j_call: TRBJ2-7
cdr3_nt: TGTGCCAGCAGTTTGGGGCAGGGCGCCTACGAGCAGTACTTC
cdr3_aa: CASSLGQGAYEQYF

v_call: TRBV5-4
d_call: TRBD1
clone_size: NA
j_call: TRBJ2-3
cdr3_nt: TGTGCCAGCAGTTTGAGACAGGGGGCAGATACGCAGTATTTT
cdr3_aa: CASSLRQGADTQYF

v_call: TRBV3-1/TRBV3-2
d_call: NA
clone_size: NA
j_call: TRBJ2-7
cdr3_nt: TGTGCCAGCAGCCAGAACTACGAGCAGTACTTC
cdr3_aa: CASSQNYEQYF

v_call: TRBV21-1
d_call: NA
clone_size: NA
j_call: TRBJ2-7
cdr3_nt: TGTGCCAGCAGCAAAGTAAAGTTTGGGCTAGCGGGAGCCCGCTACGAATACGAGCAGTACTTC
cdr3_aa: CASSKVKFGLAGARYEYEQYF

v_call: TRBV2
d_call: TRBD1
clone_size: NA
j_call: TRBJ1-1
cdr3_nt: TGTGCCAGCAGTGGGACAGGACGGTGGAACACTGAAGCTTTCTTT
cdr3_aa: CASSGTGRWNTEAFF

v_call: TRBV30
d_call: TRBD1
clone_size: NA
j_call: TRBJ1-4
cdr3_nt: TGTGCCTGGGCGACAGGGCTAGATGAAAAACTGTTTTTT
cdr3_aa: CAWATGLDEKLFF

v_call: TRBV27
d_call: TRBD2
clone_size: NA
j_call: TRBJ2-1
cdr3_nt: TGTGCCAGCAGTCCACGAGTAGGGACTAGCGGCAATGAGCAGTTCTTC
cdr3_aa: CASSPRVGTSGNEQFF

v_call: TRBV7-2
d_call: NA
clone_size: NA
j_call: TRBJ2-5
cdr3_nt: TGTGCCAGCAGCTTATTGGTGTCAGGACAAGAGACCCAGTACTTC
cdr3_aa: CASSLLVSGQETQYF

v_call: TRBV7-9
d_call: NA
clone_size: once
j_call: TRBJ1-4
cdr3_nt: TGTGCCAGCGATTCCGGGGTTAATAATGAAAAACTGTTTTTT
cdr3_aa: CASDSGVNNEKLFF

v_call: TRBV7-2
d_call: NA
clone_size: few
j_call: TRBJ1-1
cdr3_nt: TGTGCCAGCAGCCCTCCGTCCTCGGGTCGGGGTGGGGCTTTCTTT
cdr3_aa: CASSPPSSGRGGAFF